These T cell receptor beta chains were read from a single sample in a study of persistence of HIV-infected CD4 T cells. Assay: immunoSEQ multiplex PCR; the TCRdb copy retains only in-frame clones and omits some. The table has around 40,000 clones, about nine tenths seen once; the top ten hold approximately 0.45%. These receptors are not linked to any known antigen. The starting material was CD4+ T cells sorted from PBMCs after 18-hour stimulation, obtained from a patient who received antiretroviral therapy. The receptors here all came from an adult woman with HIV who was CMV-seropositive. Each CDR3 is given with its conserved first and last residue. D genes are given only for firm matches. Clone size is not always given. Where it is, it says once, few, many or a class for expanded clones.

- TRBJ1-1 TRBV30 - TGTGCCTGGAGCTCGGCAGGGGCTGAAGCCTTCTTT CAWSSAGAEAFF
- TRBJ2-2 TRBV5-1 TRBD2 TGCGCCAGCAGCTTATCTAGCGGGAATGGGGAGCTGTTTTTT CASSLSSGNGELFF
- TRBJ1-1 TRBV7-8 - TGTGCCAGCAGCTTAGGTCTAGGAGGGTGGGGGGCCCCTGAAGCTTTCTTT CASSLGLGGWGAPEAFF
- TRBJ1-2 TRBV24-1 - TGTGCCACCAGTGATTTGGCGGAGATTAACTATGGCTACACCTTC CATSDLAEINYGYTF
- TRBJ2-3 TRBV9 TRBD2 TGTGCCAGCAGCGTAATGACTAGCGGGGGCCACACAGATACGCAGTATTTT CASSVMTSGGHTDTQYF
- TRBJ2-7 TRBV12-3/TRBV12-4 - TGTGCCAGCACCTTTCAAAGCCACGAGCAGTACTTC CASTFQSHEQYF
- TRBJ2-3 TRBV10-1 - TGCGCCAGCACCAAAGGGGGGGATGCAGATACGCAGTATTTT CASTKGGDADTQYF
- TRBJ2-5 TRBV3-1/TRBV3-2 - TGTGCCAGCAGCCGGAAAGGGACCCAGTACTTC CASSRKGTQYF
- TRBJ1-5 TRBV6-5 - TGTGCCAGCAGTTCGGGGGGTCAGCCCCAGCATTTT CASSSGGQPQHF
once TRBJ1-1 TRBV3-1/TRBV3-2 - TGTGCCAGCAGCCCCCGGGGTACTCGGGGGGGGACTGAAGCTTTCTTT CASSPRGTRGGTEAFF
- TRBJ2-1 TRBV3-1/TRBV3-2 TRBD2 TGTGCCAGCAGCCAAGAGTGGACTAGCGGGGGGGCATACAATGAGCAGTTCTTC CASSQEWTSGGAYNEQFF
- TRBJ2-1 TRBV2 TRBD2 TGTGCCAGCAGAGCCCCGGGACTAGCCGAAGGTGAGCAGTTCTTC CASRAPGLAEGEQFF
- TRBJ1-1 TRBV11-3 TRBD1 TGTGCCAGCAGCCCAGGGGGGGACAGGGGAAGAGAGGCTTTCTTT CASSPGGDRGREAFF
- TRBJ2-2 TRBV5-1 - TGCGCCAGCAGCTTGGAGGACCCTACCGGGGAGCTGTTTTTT CASSLEDPTGELFF
- TRBJ2-2 TRBV24-1 - TGTGCCACCAAGGGGGTTAGTGACACCGGGGAGCTGTTTTTT CATKGVSDTGELFF
- TRBJ1-5 TRBV28 TRBD1 TGTGCCAGCAGTTTCTGGCAGGGACAGGGACAGCCCCAGCATTTT CASSFWQGQGQPQHF
- TRBJ1-6 TRBV2 - TGTGCCAGCAGTCAAACGGGGAAAATTAATTCACCCCTCCACTTT CASSQTGKINSPLHF
- TRBJ2-6 TRBV14 - TGTGCCAGCAGCCAAGAGACAGGCCGATCCGCTGGGGCCAACGTCCTGACTTTC CASSQETGRSAGANVLTF
- TRBJ2-4 TRBV11-1 TRBD2 TGTGCCAGCAGCCCCCTAGCGGGGGGAAGAAACATTCAGTACTTC CASSPLAGGRNIQYF
- TRBJ1-5 TRBV9 - TGTGCCAGCAGCGGCGGATATAGCAATCAGCCCCAGCATTTT CASSGGYSNQPQHF
few TRBJ1-1 TRBV13 TRBD1 TGTGCCAGCAGCCGGGGACAGGGGAGCACTGAAGCTTTCTTT CASSRGQGSTEAFF
- TRBJ2-2 TRBV5-1 - TGCGCCAGCAGCTTGTCGAGGGGCGTAAACACCGGGGAGCTGTTTTTT CASSLSRGVNTGELFF
- TRBJ2-7 TRBV5-1 - TGCGCCAGCAGCTCGACGGGCCAGCTATCCTACGAGCAGTACTTC CASSSTGQLSYEQYF
- TRBJ1-1 TRBV28 - TGTGCCAGCAGGCTGAACACTGAAGCTTTCTTT CASRLNTEAFF
once TRBJ1-4 TRBV5-1 - TGCGCCAGCAGCCTCGGGACGGATGAAAAACTGTTTTTT CASSLGTDEKLFF
- TRBJ1-1 TRBV4-1 TRBD1 TGCGCCAGCAGCCAAAGGGGGCGTCCGGAAGAAGCTTTCTTT CASSQRGRPEEAFF
- TRBJ1-2 TRBV2 - TGTGCCAGCAGGTCCCCCCTCGGGGCCGCCTTCAACTATGGCTACACCTTC CASRSPLGAAFNYGYTF
- TRBJ1-6 TRBV14 - TGTGCCAGCAGCCAAGAGAAGGGAAGCTCCTATAATTCACCCCTCCACTTT CASSQEKGSSYNSPLHF
- TRBJ1-3 TRBV5-1 TRBD1 TGCGCCAGCAGCTTGGGACAGGGAAACTCTGGAAACACCATATATTTT CASSLGQGNSGNTIYF
once TRBJ2-3 TRBV6-4 TRBD2 TGTGCCAGCAGTGCAACGGGGGGGCCCAGCACAGATACGCAGTATTTT CASSATGGPSTDTQYF
- TRBJ1-2 TRBV28 TRBD1 TGTGCCAGCAGTCCAGGGACAGGGCGCGGCTACACCTTC CASSPGTGRGYTF
- TRBJ1-6 TRBV11-2 - TGTGCCAGCAGCTTAGGGGCAGCCCAAAGTGGTTCACCCCTCCACTTT CASSLGAAQSGSPLHF
- TRBJ2-2 TRBV2 - TGTGCCAGCAGTCGCACTAGCCCCTGGGAGCTGTTTTTT CASSRTSPWELFF
few TRBJ1-5 TRBV6-6 - TGTGCCAGCAGTAGAGGGGCAGGGAAGGGCAATCAGCCCCAGCATTTT CASSRGAGKGNQPQHF
- TRBJ2-2 TRBV2 TRBD1 TGTGCCAGCAGTTCCCGGGACAGGGGAACCGGGGAGCTGTTTTTT CASSSRDRGTGELFF
- TRBJ2-1 TRBV5-1 - TGCGCCAGCAGCCCGGAGGCGGCGAACTCCTACAATGAGCAGTTCTTC CASSPEAANSYNEQFF
- TRBJ1-1 TRBV6-5 - TGTGCCAGCAGCCTGGACGTGGCGGCTGAAGCTTTCTTT CASSLDVAAEAFF
- TRBJ1-2 TRBV19 TRBD1 TGTGCCAGTAGGCCGCCGGACAGGGCGCCAACCTATGGCTACACCTTC CASRPPDRAPTYGYTF
- TRBJ2-2 TRBV5-1 TRBD1 TGCGCCAGCAGGGTGGGACAGGCGGCGAACACCGGGGAGCTGTTTTTT CASRVGQAANTGELFF
- TRBJ2-1 TRBV14 TRBD2 TGTGCCAGCAGCCAAAGGACTAGCGGAATCTACAATGAGCAGTTCTTC CASSQRTSGIYNEQFF